These T cell receptor beta chains were read from a single sample in a study of cytomegalovirus exposure and HLA in healthy donors. TCRdb keeps only in-frame clones here, not all; method: immunoSEQ multiplex PCR. The repertoire consists of around 200,000 clones, with 75% to 90% occurring once and the leading ten covering 2.7%. The sequenced sample was PBMCs. Every receptor here comes from a woman aged 40-49 years in good health and CMV-seronegative. Both conserved end residues are part of each CDR3. The order of the fields is D gene, clone size, J gene, V gene, CDR3 protein, CDR3 DNA. A D gene is named only where the DNA matches it firmly. Clone size is shown for a subset of rows, as once, few, many or a class of expanded clone.

NA NA TRBJ2-1 TRBV5-5 CASSLIGGLSYNEQFF TGTGCCAGCAGCTTGATTGGCGGTCTCTCCTACAATGAGCAGTTCTTC
NA few TRBJ1-5 TRBV2 CASRGLYSNQPQHF TGTGCCAGCAGGGGGCTTTATAGCAATCAGCCCCAGCATTTT
TRBD1 few TRBJ1-2 TRBV10-3 CAIRSTGVNYGYTF TGTGCCATCAGGTCGACAGGGGTTAACTATGGCTACACCTTC
TRBD1 NA TRBJ2-2 TRBV5-6 CASSFGTGFTGELFF TGTGCCAGCAGCTTCGGGACAGGATTTACCGGGGAGCTGTTTTTT
NA NA TRBJ2-7 TRBV5-6 CASSLKGPAYEQYF TGTGCCAGCAGCTTGAAGGGGCCAGCTTACGAGCAGTACTTC
TRBD1 NA TRBJ2-7 TRBV18 CASSPGTAYEQYF TGTGCCAGCTCACCCGGGACAGCCTACGAGCAGTACTTC
TRBD2 NA TRBJ2-7 TRBV5-1 CASRTSGSYEQYF TGCGCCAGCAGGACTAGCGGGAGCTACGAGCAGTACTTC
NA NA TRBJ2-7 TRBV7-9 CASSLFQQGKGNEQYF TGTGCCAGCAGCTTATTCCAACAGGGTAAAGGGAACGAGCAGTACTTC
TRBD1 NA TRBJ1-5 TRBV10-3 CAINTGAGQPQHF TGTGCCATCAACACAGGGGCAGGTCAGCCCCAGCATTTT
TRBD1 once TRBJ2-7 TRBV6-5 CASIRGQGEQYF TGTGCCAGCATCCGAGGACAGGGCGAGCAGTACTTC
TRBD1 NA TRBJ2-5 TRBV11-3 CASSALDRDGEETQYF TGTGCCAGCAGCGCCCTAGACAGGGACGGAGAAGAGACCCAGTACTTC
NA NA TRBJ1-5 TRBV30 CAWSLDINQPQHF TGTGCCTGGAGCCTCGACATTAATCAGCCCCAGCATTTT
TRBD1 NA TRBJ2-6 TRBV19 CASSTGTGRSGANVLTF TGTGCCAGTAGTACCGGGACAGGCCGCTCTGGGGCCAACGTCCTGACTTTC
TRBD1 NA TRBJ1-2 TRBV6-1 CASSWTLTGGYGYTF TGTGCCAGCAGTTGGACACTTACAGGGGGCTATGGCTACACCTTC
TRBD1 NA TRBJ1-5 TRBV9 CASSVNTGVDESIQPQHF TGTGCCAGCAGCGTAAATACAGGGGTAGACGAATCCATTCAGCCCCAGCATTTT
NA few TRBJ2-7 TRBV27 CASSKGGPNYEQYF TGTGCCAGCAGTAAAGGAGGCCCCAACTACGAGCAGTACTTC
TRBD2 NA TRBJ2-5 TRBV7-3 CASSPMRAGGPETQYF TGTGCCAGCAGCCCTATGCGGGCGGGAGGGCCGGAGACCCAGTACTTC
NA NA TRBJ1-3 TRBV9 CASSEAPGGRGDTIYF TGTGCCAGCAGCGAGGCCCCCGGGGGTCGAGGAGACACCATATATTTT
TRBD1 once TRBJ2-7 TRBV5-1 CASSPDRGLGEQYF TGCGCCAGCAGCCCGGACAGGGGGCTAGGAGAGCAGTACTTC
NA NA TRBJ2-1 TRBV1 CTSSLVVAGGVGNEQFF TGCACCAGCAGCCTTGTAGTAGCGGGAGGGGTGGGCAATGAGCAGTTCTTC
NA NA TRBJ1-1 TRBV10-3 CAIRRGEYTEAFF TGTGCCATCAGAAGGGGCGAGTACACTGAAGCTTTCTTT
NA NA TRBJ1-1 TRBV6-6 CASSYGRGTEAFF TGTGCCAGCAGTTACGGTCGAGGCACTGAAGCTTTCTTT
NA NA TRBJ1-1 TRBV19 CASSIGWGRGYPEAFF TGTGCCAGTAGTATCGGGTGGGGGAGGGGATACCCTGAAGCTTTCTTT
TRBD1 NA TRBJ1-1 TRBV10-3 CAIRDREAEAFF TGTGCCATCAGGGACAGGGAGGCTGAAGCTTTCTTT
NA NA TRBJ2-5 TRBV7-7 CASSLAGEWETQYF TGTGCCAGCAGCTTAGCCGGGGAGTGGGAGACCCAGTACTTC
NA NA TRBJ2-3 TRBV10-1 CASSADRAGSTDTQYF TGCGCCAGCAGTGCGGATCGGGCGGGAAGCACAGATACGCAGTATTTT
NA NA TRBJ1-4 TRBV9 CASSVGTDATNEKLFF TGTGCCAGCAGCGTAGGGACAGATGCAACTAATGAAAAACTGTTTTTT
NA NA TRBJ1-1 TRBV18 CASSPPQGSNTEAFF TGTGCCAGCTCACCACCCCAGGGGTCGAACACTGAAGCTTTCTTT
TRBD1 NA TRBJ2-7 TRBV5-1 CASSHGTAISYEQYF TGCGCCAGCAGCCACGGGACAGCTATCTCCTACGAGCAGTACTTC
TRBD1 NA TRBJ2-7 TRBV7-9 CASSLVAGTGEQYF TGTGCCAGCAGCTTAGTAGCCGGGACAGGTGAGCAGTACTTC
NA few TRBJ2-3 TRBV27 CASSLNGWSGQYF TGTGCCAGCAGTTTAAATGGTTGGTCGGGGCAGTATTTT
NA once TRBJ1-2 TRBV18 CASSRQGGYGYTF TGTGCCAGCTCACGGCAGGGAGGCTATGGCTACACCTTC
NA NA TRBJ2-1 TRBV10-3 CAIGLGYNEQFF TGTGCCATCGGACTTGGCTACAATGAGCAGTTCTTC
NA NA TRBJ2-6 TRBV28 CASSFPTETGANVLTF TGTGCCAGCAGTTTCCCAACTGAAACTGGGGCCAACGTCCTGACTTTC
TRBD2 NA TRBJ2-7 TRBV6-1 CASTRGLAGNYEQYF TGTGCCAGCACCCGGGGACTAGCGGGAAACTACGAGCAGTACTTC
NA NA TRBJ2-1 TRBV7-9 CSSSPEGVAKEEQFF TGTTCCAGCAGCCCCGAGGGGGTGGCTAAGGAAGAGCAGTTCTTC
TRBD2 NA TRBJ2-1 TRBV6-5 CASRGSGEGYNEQFF TGTGCCAGCAGGGGGAGCGGGGAAGGGTACAATGAGCAGTTCTTC
NA NA TRBJ1-4 TRBV6-1 CASSEGDSGSEKLFF TGTGCCAGCAGTGAAGGCGACAGTGGATCCGAAAAACTGTTTTTT
NA few TRBJ1-1 TRBV13 CASTGARNTEAFF TGTGCCAGCACCGGAGCAAGGAACACTGAAGCTTTCTTT
TRBD1 NA TRBJ1-2 TRBV7-8 CASSRDSQYGYTF TGTGCCAGCAGTCGGGACAGCCAGTATGGCTACACCTTC
TRBD1 NA TRBJ1-2 TRBV7-9 CASTGTGSSIGYTF TGTGCCAGCACCGGGACAGGGAGCTCGATCGGCTACACCTTC
TRBD1 few TRBJ1-1 TRBV27 CASMGQPSLGTEAFF TGTGCCAGCATGGGACAGCCTAGCCTGGGCACTGAAGCTTTCTTT
TRBD1 NA TRBJ1-3 TRBV9 CASSYADRGGGNTIYF TGTGCCAGCAGCTATGCGGACAGGGGCGGTGGAAACACCATATATTTT
NA NA TRBJ2-5 TRBV13 CASSFGGSERFSEWETQYF TGTGCCAGCAGCTTTGGGGGGAGTGAAAGGTTTTCGGAGTGGGAGACCCAGTACTTC
NA NA TRBJ1-5 TRBV18 CASSPLRSTLQGSKPQHF TGTGCCAGCTCACCACTTCGCTCCACTCTTCAGGGATCCAAACCCCAGCATTTT
NA NA TRBJ2-1 TRBV7-3 CASSSGPWSSYNEQFF TGTGCCAGCAGCTCAGGGCCCTGGAGCTCCTACAATGAGCAGTTCTTC
TRBD2 NA TRBJ2-2 TRBV11-2 CASSSTFGLAGDITGELFF TGTGCCAGCAGCTCCACTTTCGGGCTAGCGGGAGATATCACCGGGGAGCTGTTTTTT
NA NA TRBJ2-3 TRBV19 CASSTSFTDTQYF TGTGCCAGTAGTACGAGTTTCACAGATACGCAGTATTTT
TRBD2 NA TRBJ2-1 TRBV7-9 CASSAPPGLAGYHEQFF TGTGCCAGCAGCGCCCCCCCGGGACTAGCGGGTTACCATGAGCAGTTCTTC
TRBD1 NA TRBJ1-5 TRBV19 CASSDRDGWQPQHF TGTGCCAGTAGTGACAGGGACGGTTGGCAGCCCCAGCATTTT
TRBD2 NA TRBJ2-3 TRBV4-2 CASSPPTSGDTQYF TGTGCCAGCAGCCCGCCGACTAGCGGGGATACGCAGTATTTT
NA few TRBJ2-1 TRBV6-5 CASSYSALGPSNEQFF TGTGCCAGCAGTTACAGCGCTCTGGGGCCAAGCAATGAGCAGTTCTTC
NA NA TRBJ2-7 TRBV7-9 CASSLRRGSSYEQYF TGTGCCAGCAGCTTAAGGCGGGGAAGCTCCTACGAGCAGTACTTC
NA NA TRBJ2-5 TRBV4-1 CASSHGQIQETQYF TGCGCCAGCAGCCACGGACAGATCCAAGAGACCCAGTACTTC
NA NA TRBJ2-3 TRBV9 CASSVDGGGTQYF TGTGCCAGCAGCGTAGACGGGGGAGGTACGCAGTATTTT
NA NA TRBJ2-3 TRBV10-3 CAISGTAGASVTDTQYF TGTGCCATCAGTGGTACCGCAGGGGCCTCCGTGACAGATACGCAGTATTTT
NA once TRBJ2-3 TRBV7-9 CSSRGMSRDTQYF TGTTCCAGCAGGGGCATGAGCCGAGATACGCAGTATTTT